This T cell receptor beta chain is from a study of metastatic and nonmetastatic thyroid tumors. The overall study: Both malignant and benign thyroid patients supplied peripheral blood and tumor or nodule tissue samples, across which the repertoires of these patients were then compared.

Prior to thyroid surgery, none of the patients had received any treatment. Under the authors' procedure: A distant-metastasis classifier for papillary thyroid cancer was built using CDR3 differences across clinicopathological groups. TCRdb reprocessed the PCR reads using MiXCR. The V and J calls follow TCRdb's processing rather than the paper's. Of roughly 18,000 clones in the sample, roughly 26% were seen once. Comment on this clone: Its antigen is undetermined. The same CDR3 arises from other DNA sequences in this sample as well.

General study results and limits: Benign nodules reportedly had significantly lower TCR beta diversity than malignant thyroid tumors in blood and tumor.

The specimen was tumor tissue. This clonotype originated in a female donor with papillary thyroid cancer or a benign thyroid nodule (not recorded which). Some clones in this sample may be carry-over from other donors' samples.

In nucleotides, the CDR3 is TGTGCCAGCAGTTTCGAGGGGTATTGGGGTACTGGGGACTCTGGGGCCAACGTCCTGACTTTC. Its translation: CASSFEGYWGTGDSGANVLTF. The gene calls are TRBV12-3 or TRBV12-4 and TRBJ2-6; D may correspond to TRBD1 or TRBD2 (5 bases each). V was clipped by 3 bases and J by 0 bases, with 24 bases between them. The CDR3 runs 21 residues.